This T cell receptor beta chain was found in a study of cytotoxic CD8 clonotypes in ibrutinib-treated CLL. Study in general: The study included roughly 10 relapsed/refractory and roughly 15 treatment-naive patients; roughly 17 had IGHV unmutated disease. Per sample, productive templates averaged roughly 230,000 and productive rearrangements averaged approximately 87,000.

Overall study findings and caveats: Patients with sustained remission and those progressing were sampled at differing times.

Germline-derived CDR1 and CDR2 are MDHEN and SYDVKM. The J segment lost 2 bases and the V segment lost 2 bases, leaving 5 bases of the junction unmatched. The CDR3 has 16 amino acids. The protocol was immunoSEQ multiplex PCR, while the TCRdb copy is restricted to in-frame clones and leaves out a portion. Of hundreds of thousands of clones in the sample, 70% were seen once. As to this clone: Antigen: not known.

The chain recombines TRBV28 with TRBJ2-3, with 9 bases aligning to TRBD2. The source of this sequence is a human donor with chronic lymphocytic leukemia. The specimen comprised PBMCs, sampled after 24 months of ibrutinib treatment. The CDR3 spells CASSLLAGFLTDTQYF. In DNA, the CDR3 is TGTGCCAGCAGTTTACTAGCGGGGTTCCTCACAGATACGCAGTATTTT.